A single sample gave rise to the 2 T cell receptor beta chains below, sequenced in a study of blood T cell repertoires in COVID-19. Assay: immunoSEQ multiplex PCR; the TCRdb copy retains only in-frame clones and omits some. The sample comprises roughly 94,000 clones, about 79% of which are singletons, and approximately 25% rests with the top ten. Sequencing was done on a sample of peripheral blood. The receptors were gathered from a man between 60 and 75 years old with acute or convalescent COVID-19.

This clone showed up just once. At one boundary the junction diverges from the germline segment, which might be a read error. The CDR3 nucleotides are TGTGCCAGCAGCTCGCCGGCACGAGGACTCACAGCGGTCTTC. As protein: CASSSPARGLTAVF. The gene calls are TRBV7-2 and TRBJ2-1; TRBD2 is a possible D gene (5 bases). CDR3 length: 14 amino acids. CDR1 is SGHTA, CDR2 FQGNSA, per germline.

In this sample, this clone turned up once. The chain links TRBV2 to TRBJ2-1, with D possibly TRBD1 on 6 matching bases. Looked up from germline, CDR1 is SNHLY and CDR2 is FYNNEI. The CDR3 runs 15 residues. V lost 6 bases to trimming and J lost 5 bases, with 17 bases between them. The CDR3 is CASRWTASENNEQFF. CDR3 in DNA: TGTGCCAGCAGGTGGACAGCGAGCGAAAACAATGAGCAGTTCTTC.